These 5 T cell receptor beta chains originate from one sample sequenced in a study of blood T cell repertoires in COVID-19 (TCRdb year 2020). Library preparation employed the immunoSEQ multiplex PCR assay. The table comes from immuneACCESS by way of TCRdb, which keeps in-frame sequences with V and J called. Part of the clones is missing from these tables; in studies checked, under half for an unresolved V gene and the rest for unknown reasons. The sample contains approximately 88,000 clones, around nine tenths of them found a single time. The ten largest clonotypes hold around 3.9% of the sample. Sequenced: peripheral blood. All receptors come from a woman aged 50 to 60 in a cohort sampled during active COVID-19.

About this clone: A read error may account for a junction end that differs from germline. The gene calls are TRBV3-1 (or the pseudogene TRBV3-2) and TRBJ2-7; D gene unclear. Germline V gene lookup returns CDR1 LGHDT and CDR2 YNNKEL (reference sequence). This CDR3 has 14 amino acids. The CDR3 loop reads CASSQDVIGSPEEF. In nucleotides, the CDR3 is TGTGCCAGCAGCCAAGATGTGATAGGATCACCCGAGGAATTC.

V gene TRBV9 combines with J gene TRBJ1-1; tentative D call: TRBD1 (6 bases). CDR3 size: 15 residues. CDR1 is SGDLS, CDR2 YYNGEE, per germline. V gave up 4 bases and J gave up 2 bases, with 15 bases separating them. CDR3 residues: CASSSTGQPNTEAFF. The CDR3 DNA follows: TGTGCCAGCAGCTCCACCGGACAGCCAAACACTGAAGCTTTCTTT.

This chain links TRBV27 with TRBJ1-1, with D perhaps matching TRBD1 (5 bases). The CDR3 extends over 13 amino acids. In germline, CDR1 is MNHEY, CDR2 SMNVEV (reference sequence). Trimming stripped 3 bases from V and 5 bases from J, with 10 bases between. The CDR3 here is CASSFGGGTEAFF. CDR3 in DNA: TGTGCCAGCAGTTTCGGGGGGGGGACTGAAGCTTTCTTT.

The chain has TRBV5-1 and TRBJ2-6; no firm D call. The germline V gene has CDR1 SGHRS and CDR2 YFSETQ. The V and J ends lost 0 bases and 1 base respectively, with 8 bases between them. The CDR3 contains 16 residues. CDR3 nucleotides: TGCGCCAGCAGCTTGGTTCCCGGTTCTGGGGCCAACGTCCTGACTTTC. It translates to CASSLVPGSGANVLTF.

The rearrangement uses TRBV20-1 and TRBJ1-2; no definite D call. Germline assignment: CDR1 DFQATT and CDR2 SNEGSKA (reference sequence). This CDR3 is built from 12 residues. Trimming removed 3 bases from V and 8 bases from J, with 13 bases in between. Here the CDR3 reads CSASSPTGGYTF. The CDR3, as DNA: TGCAGTGCTAGTTCCCCTACGGGAGGCTACACCTTC.